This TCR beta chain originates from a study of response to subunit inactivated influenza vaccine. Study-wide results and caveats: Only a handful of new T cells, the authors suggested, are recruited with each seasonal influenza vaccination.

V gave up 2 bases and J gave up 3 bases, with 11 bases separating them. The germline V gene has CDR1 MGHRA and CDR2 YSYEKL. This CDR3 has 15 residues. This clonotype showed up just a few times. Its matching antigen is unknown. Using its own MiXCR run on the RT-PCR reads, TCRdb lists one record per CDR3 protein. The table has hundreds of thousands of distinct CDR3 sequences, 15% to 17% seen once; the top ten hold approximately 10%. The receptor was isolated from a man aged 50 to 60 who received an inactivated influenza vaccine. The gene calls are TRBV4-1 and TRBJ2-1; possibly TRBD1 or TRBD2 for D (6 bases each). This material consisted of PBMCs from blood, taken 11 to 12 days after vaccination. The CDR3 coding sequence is TGCGCCAGCAGCCAATCAAGGGGGGTCTACAATGAGCAGTTCTTC. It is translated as CASSQSRGVYNEQFF.